This T cell receptor beta chain was sequenced during a study of OX40 agonist ivuxolimab in advanced cancers. Germline CDR1 is SGHRS and CDR2 is YFSETQ. V lost 2 bases and J lost 1, with 12 bases in between. This CDR3 spans 16 amino acids. Only in-frame clones appear in the TCRdb table, and some are missing; sequencing was by immunoSEQ multiplex PCR. The table records 50,000 to 65,000 clones, more than 80% of them present only once. This clonotype was obtained from an adult with an advanced solid tumor such as melanoma, head and neck, liver or kidney cancer. This specimen consisted of CD4+ or CD8+ T cells sorted from blood, obtained in a trial of the OX40 agonist ivuxolimab. The chain combines TRBV5-1 with TRBJ1-4; D gene uncertain. The CDR3 region is CASSFLPGETNEKLFF. CDR3 bases: TGCGCCAGCAGCTTCTTGCCAGGCGAAACTAATGAAAAACTGTTTTTT.